The clone carrying this T cell receptor beta chain was seen repeatedly, ten times or more. The data were produced by immunoSEQ multiplex PCR, yet TCRdb's version contains in-frame clones alone and is incomplete. Found here are just under 7,500 clones, no singletons; the ten largest cover 45% to 70%. Germline V lookup: CDR1 KGHSH, CDR2 LQKENI. The CDR3 spans 15 residues. Trimming removed 2 bases from V and 1 base from J; junction bases left unmatched: 5. This specimen comes from a study of T cells after posttransplantation cyclophosphamide. A marrow graft followed busulfan-fludarabine conditioning, with cyclophosphamide on days +3 and +4.

The J gene is TRBJ2-7, the V gene TRBV18; the match to TRBD2 covers 7 bases. This TCR derives from a male patient between 50 and 60 years old who received an allogeneic stem cell transplant from an unrelated donor, was CMV-positive, and had acute GVHD only. The graft donor may have contributed some T cells. The source material was PBMCs, sampled after allogeneic stem cell transplant with posttransplant cyclophosphamide. The CDR3 here is CASSPNLAASYEQYF. The CDR3, as DNA: TGTGCCAGCTCACCAAACCTAGCGGCATCCTACGAGCAGTACTTC.